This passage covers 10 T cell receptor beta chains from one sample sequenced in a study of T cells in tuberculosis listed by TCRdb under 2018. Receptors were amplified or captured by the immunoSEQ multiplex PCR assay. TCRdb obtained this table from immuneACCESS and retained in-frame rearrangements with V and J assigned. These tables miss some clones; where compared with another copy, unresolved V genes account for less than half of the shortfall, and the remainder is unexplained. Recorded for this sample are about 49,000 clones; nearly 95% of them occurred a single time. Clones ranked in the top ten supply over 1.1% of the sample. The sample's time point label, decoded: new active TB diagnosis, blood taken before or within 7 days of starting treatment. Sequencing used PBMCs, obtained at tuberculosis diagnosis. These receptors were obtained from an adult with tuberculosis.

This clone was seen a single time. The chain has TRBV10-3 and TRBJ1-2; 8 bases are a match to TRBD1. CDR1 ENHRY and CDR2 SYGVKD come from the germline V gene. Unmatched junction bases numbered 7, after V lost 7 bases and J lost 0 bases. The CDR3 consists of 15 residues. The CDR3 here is CAIKRQGAANYGYTF. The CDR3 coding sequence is TGTGCCATCAAACGGCAGGGGGCGGCTAACTATGGCTACACCTTC.

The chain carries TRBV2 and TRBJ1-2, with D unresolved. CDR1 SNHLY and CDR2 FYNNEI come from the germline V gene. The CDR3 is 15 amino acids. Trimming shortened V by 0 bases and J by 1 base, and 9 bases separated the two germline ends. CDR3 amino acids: CASSEAWAINYGYTF. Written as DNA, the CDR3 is TGTGCCAGCAGTGAAGCTTGGGCAATTAACTATGGCTACACCTTC. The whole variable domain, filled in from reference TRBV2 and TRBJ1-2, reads EPEVTQTPSHQVTQMGQEVILRCVPISNHLYFYWYRQILGQKVEFLVSFYNNEISEKSEIFDDQFSVERPDGSNFTLKIRSTKLEDSAMYFCASSEAWAINYGYTFGSGTRLTVV.

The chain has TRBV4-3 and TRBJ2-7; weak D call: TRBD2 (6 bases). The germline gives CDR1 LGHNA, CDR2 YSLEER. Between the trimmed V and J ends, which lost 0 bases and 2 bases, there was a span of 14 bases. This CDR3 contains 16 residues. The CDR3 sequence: CASSQDRGSRAYEQYF. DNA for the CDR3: TGCGCCAGCAGCCAAGATCGGGGGAGCCGAGCCTACGAGCAGTACTTC.

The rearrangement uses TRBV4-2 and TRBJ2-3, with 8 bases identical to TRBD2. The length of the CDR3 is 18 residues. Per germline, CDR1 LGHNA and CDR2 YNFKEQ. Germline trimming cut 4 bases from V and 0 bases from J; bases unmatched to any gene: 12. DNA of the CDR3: TGTGCCAGCAGCCGGCAACCGCCGGGACTAGGGAGCACAGATACGCAGTATTTT. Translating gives CASSRQPPGLGSTDTQYF.

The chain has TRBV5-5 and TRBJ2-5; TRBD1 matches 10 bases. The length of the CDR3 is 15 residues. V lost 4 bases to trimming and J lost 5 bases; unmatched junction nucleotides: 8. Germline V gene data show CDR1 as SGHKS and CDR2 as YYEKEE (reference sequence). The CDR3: CASSMTGTGDETQYF. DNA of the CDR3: TGTGCCAGCAGCATGACCGGGACAGGGGACGAGACCCAGTACTTC.

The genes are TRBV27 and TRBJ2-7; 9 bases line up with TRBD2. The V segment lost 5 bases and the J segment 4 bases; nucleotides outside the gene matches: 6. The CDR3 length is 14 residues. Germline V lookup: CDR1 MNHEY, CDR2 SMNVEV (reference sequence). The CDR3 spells CASSRAGGSYEQYF. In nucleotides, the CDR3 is TGTGCCAGCAGTCGAGCGGGAGGCTCGTACGAGCAGTACTTC.

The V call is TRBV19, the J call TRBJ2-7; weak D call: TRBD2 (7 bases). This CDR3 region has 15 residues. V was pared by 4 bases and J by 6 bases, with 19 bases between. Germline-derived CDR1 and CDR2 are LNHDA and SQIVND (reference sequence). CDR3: CASSTGGGGRVEQYF. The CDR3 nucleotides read TGTGCCAGTAGTACAGGAGGGGGGGGCCGAGTCGAGCAGTACTTC.

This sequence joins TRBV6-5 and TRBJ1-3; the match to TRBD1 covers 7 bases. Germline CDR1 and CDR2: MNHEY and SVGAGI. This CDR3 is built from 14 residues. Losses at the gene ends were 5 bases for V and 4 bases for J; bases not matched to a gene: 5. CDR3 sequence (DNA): TGTGCCAGCAGTCAGACAGGGAGGGGAAACACCATATATTTT. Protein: CASSQTGRGNTIYF.

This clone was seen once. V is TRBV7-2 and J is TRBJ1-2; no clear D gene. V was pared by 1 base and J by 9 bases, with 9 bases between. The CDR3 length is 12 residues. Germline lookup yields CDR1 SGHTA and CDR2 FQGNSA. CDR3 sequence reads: CASSLGRESYTF. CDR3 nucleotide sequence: TGTGCCAGCAGCTTAGGGCGGGAAAGCTACACCTTC.

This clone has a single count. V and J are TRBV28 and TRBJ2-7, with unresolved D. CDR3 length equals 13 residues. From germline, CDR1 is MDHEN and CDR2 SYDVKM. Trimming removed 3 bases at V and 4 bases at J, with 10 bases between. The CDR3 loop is CASSFERAYEQYF. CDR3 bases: TGTGCCAGCAGTTTCGAAAGAGCATACGAGCAGTACTTC.